One sample yielded the 23 T cell receptor beta chains listed below, sequenced in a study of early T cells in non-severe SARS-CoV-2 infection. Each CDR3 protein gets one entry after TCRdb re-called the 5' RACE reads with MiXCR. The repertoire includes under 70,000 distinct CDR3 sequences, about 13% of them detected once, and around a tenth sits in the top ten. The sample here was whole blood, taken at baseline. The receptors stem from an adult who was a healthcare worker with PCR-confirmed SARS-CoV-2 infection or an uninfected control (not recorded which).

This clonotype has at least ten counts. The chain joins TRBV5-5 to TRBJ1-5; a possible D gene is TRBD1 (6 bases). The germline V gene has CDR1 SGHKS and CDR2 YYEKEE (reference sequence). The V and J ends lost 0 bases and 4 bases respectively, with 11 bases between them. This CDR3 region has 15 residues. In DNA form, the CDR3 reads TGTGCCAGCAGCTTGGCGGACAGCCTAAATCAGCCCCAGCATTTT. It translates to CASSLADSLNQPQHF. The full variable domain, with the rest looked up from reference TRBV5-5 and TRBJ1-5, is DAGVTQSPTHLIKTRGQQVTLRCSPISGHKSVSWYQQVLGQGPQFIFQYYEKEERGRGNFPDRFSARQFPNYSSELNVNALLLGDSALYLCASSLADSLNQPQHFGDGTRLSIL.

This clonotype was seen a few times. The CDR3 here is CASSQGEGGNIQYF. In DNA, the CDR3 is TGTGCCAGCAGCCAAGGGGAGGGTGGAAACATTCAGTACTTC. The chain joins TRBV4-2 to TRBJ2-4; 7 bases are shared with TRBD2. Germline V gene lookup returns CDR1 LGHNA and CDR2 YNFKEQ. CDR3 length: 14 amino acids. The junction had 3 bases not matched to a gene; V was cut back by 1 base and J by 6 bases.

This clonotype was found many times. The chain couples TRBV9 to TRBJ1-1, with a possible D match to TRBD1 (5 bases). Deletions cut 0 bases from V and 6 bases from J, with 12 bases between. Germline V lookup: CDR1 SGDLS, CDR2 YYNGEE. This CDR3 has 14 amino acids. The CDR3 is CASSVAGRGSEAFF. In DNA, the CDR3 is TGTGCCAGCAGCGTAGCAGGGAGGGGCTCTGAAGCTTTCTTT.

A few counts support this clonotype. The chain couples TRBV24-1 to TRBJ2-4; D not certain. V was trimmed by 3 bases and J by 3 bases, leaving 5 bases between them. CDR3 length: 13 amino acids. Germline V gene sequence: CDR1 KGHDR, CDR2 SFDVKD. The CDR3 loop is CATSDVIKNIQYF. The CDR3 nucleotides read TGTGCCACCAGTGATGTCATCAAAAACATTCAGTACTTC.

The gene calls are TRBV5-6 and TRBJ2-3; 12 bases are a match to TRBD2. The CDR3 is 16 amino acids. From germline, CDR1 is SGHDT and CDR2 YYEEEE. The V gene end was trimmed by 0 bases and the J gene end by 6 bases; junction bases not matched to a gene: 5. The CDR3 nucleotides are TGTGCCAGCAGCTTGGCCGGGCTAGCGGGAGGGGATACGCAGTATTTT. Translated: CASSLAGLAGGDTQYF.

This clonotype was counted ten times or more. The chain is built from TRBV11-2 and TRBJ2-7; D gene unclear. The germline V and J ends were trimmed by 0 bases and 6 bases, with 9 bases remaining between them. Germline CDR1 SGHAT, CDR2 FQNNGV. The CDR3 extends over 13 amino acids. The CDR3 region is CASSLDSGSEQYF. Written as DNA, the CDR3 is TGTGCCAGCAGCTTAGATTCAGGCAGCGAGCAGTACTTC.

This clonotype was observed many times. Here the CDR3 reads CSVVTANTKGNTEAFF. CDR3 coding DNA: TGCAGCGTCGTCACGGCCAATACCAAGGGGAACACTGAAGCTTTCTTT. The V gene is TRBV29-1, the J gene TRBJ1-1, with D uncertain. Germline assignment: CDR1 SQVTM and CDR2 ANQGSEA. The CDR3 runs to 16 residues. V lost 6 bases, J lost 1 base, and 21 bases lay in between.

This rearrangement joins TRBV5-4 to TRBJ2-3; a possible D gene is TRBD2 (5 bases). The V end lost 0 bases, the J end lost 2 bases, and 10 bases lay between the germline ends. Germline-derived CDR1 and CDR2 are SGHNT and YYREEE (reference sequence). The CDR3 extends over 15 amino acids. CDR3 DNA sequence: TGTGCCAGCAGCTTGGGATCACTAGTCACAGATACGCAGTATTTT. It translates to CASSLGSLVTDTQYF.

There are many counts of this clonotype. This chain uses TRBV7-9 with TRBJ1-1; D ambiguous. Germline lookup yields CDR1 SEHNR and CDR2 FQNEAQ (reference sequence). This CDR3 spans 11 amino acids. V lost 1 base to trimming and J lost 7 bases, with 4 bases between them. As DNA, the CDR3 is TGTGCCAGCAGCTTAGACAGTGAAGCTTTCTTT. Translation gives CASSLDSEAFF. The full variable domain, in which reference TRBV7-9 and TRBJ1-1 provide the parts outside the CDR3, is DTGVSQNPRHKITKRGQNVTFRCDPISEHNRLYWYRQTLGQGPEFLTYFQNEAQLEKSRLLSDRFSAERPKGSFSTLEIQRTEQGDSAMYLCASSLDSEAFFGQGTRLTVV.

This clonotype has only a few counts. The gene calls are TRBV6-2 or TRBV6-3 and TRBJ1-1; no clear D. The CDR3 loop spans 13 amino acids. Trimming removed 2 bases at V and 5 bases at J, with 9 bases between. Germline V CDR1 and CDR2: MNHEY, SVGEGT. The CDR3 reads CASSYGGRTEAFF. The CDR3 DNA sequence: TGTGCCAGCAGTTACGGAGGGAGGACTGAAGCTTTCTTT.

V usage is TRBV19 and J usage is TRBJ1-5, with D unresolved. Germline V gene lookup returns CDR1 LNHDA and CDR2 SQIVND (reference sequence). The CDR3 has 15 amino acids. Trimming pared 1 base from V and 2 bases from J, leaving 9 bases between. CDR3 nucleotide sequence: TGTGCCAGTAGTATAGTCCCCGGCGGCAATCAGCCCCAGCATTTT. This encodes CASSIVPGGNQPQHF.

This clonotype was seen only a few times. The chain couples TRBV5-1 to TRBJ2-5; 7 positions agree with TRBD1. The CDR3 is 13 amino acids. Trimming cost V 4 bases and J 3 bases; bases outside gene matches: 3. Germline V gives CDR1 SGHRS, CDR2 YFSETQ. The CDR3 DNA follows: TGCGCCAGCAGCGTAACAGGGGAAGAGACCCAGTACTTC. The encoded protein is CASSVTGEETQYF.

In regard to this clonotype: A read error may be the cause here, since a much bigger clone is one base away. The final CDR3 position lacks the conserved phenylalanine or tryptophan, pointing to a likely read error. This chain connects TRBV11-3 to TRBJ2-7, with D uncertain. The V and J ends lost 5 bases and 2 bases respectively, with 13 bases between them. From germline, CDR1 is SGHNT and CDR2 YENEEA. The CDR3 runs to 14 residues. This CDR3 is CASSLSDTPYEQYS. For the CDR3, the DNA is TGTGCCAGCAGCCTATCCGACACACCCTACGAGCAGTACTCC.

The chain couples TRBV7-9 to TRBJ2-1, with TRBD2 matching over 11 bases. J gave up 6 bases and V 8 bases, and 9 bases lay outside the gene matches. The CDR3 has 15 amino acids. Germline values: CDR1 SEHNR, CDR2 FQNEAQ (reference sequence). CDR3 sequence (DNA): TGTGCCAGCGGCCGCGGTAGCGGGAGGGGCAATGAGCAGTTCTTC. It specifies CASGRGSGRGNEQFF.

CDR3 DNA sequence: TGCAGCGTTCAGTTGACAGGGAATAGCAATCAGCCCCAGCATTTT. It codes for CSVQLTGNSNQPQHF. The chain has TRBV29-1 and TRBJ1-5; 7 nucleotides agree with TRBD1. The CDR3 is 15 amino acids. Germline trimming cut 5 bases from V and 0 bases from J; bases unmatched to any gene: 7. Germline V gene sequence: CDR1 SQVTM, CDR2 ANQGSEA.

At least ten counts were recorded for this clonotype. The genes are TRBV7-9 and TRBJ1-1, with no clear D. Trimming pared 1 base from V and 3 bases from J, leaving 6 bases between. This CDR3 is built from 13 residues. CDR1 is SEHNR, CDR2 FQNEAQ, per germline (reference sequence). CDR3 sequence: CASSLVGDTEAFF. The CDR3, as DNA: TGTGCCAGCAGCTTAGTCGGCGACACTGAAGCTTTCTTT.

The table lists this clonotype with a few counts. The rearrangement links TRBV7-9 to TRBJ2-4; a possible D gene is TRBD2 (6 bases). Germline CDR1 reads SEHNR; CDR2 reads FQNEAQ (reference sequence). The CDR3 has 16 residues. The V end was cut by 6 bases, the J end by 7 bases, with 22 bases between. CDR3 nucleotides: TGTGCCAGCAGGTTTAGTGGTACACGGGAGTGGAACATTCAGTACTTC. Encoded protein: CASRFSGTREWNIQYF.

This clonotype was observed at least ten times. CDR3 nucleotides: TGCAGCGTGCGCGATGAGACGGGGAGGCCCTACGAGCAGTACTTC. Translation: CSVRDETGRPYEQYF. The chain has TRBV29-1 and TRBJ2-7; D perhaps matches TRBD2 (6 bases). Trimming left V 6 bases short and J 2 bases short, with 20 bases between. In germline, CDR1 is SQVTM, CDR2 ANQGSEA. There are 15 residues in the CDR3.

On this clonotype itself: The junction departs from the called germline gene at one end, perhaps through a read error. The gene calls are TRBV6-5 and TRBJ2-2; 10 bases map to TRBD2. CDR1 is MNHEY, CDR2 SVGAGI, per germline. There are 18 residues in the CDR3. CDR3 DNA: TGTGCCAGCAGTCACTCCTCGATAAGCGGGAGGGCCTCCGGGGAGCTGTTTTTT. This codes for CASSHSSISGRASGELFF.

The chain has TRBV6-1 and TRBJ2-1, with 10 bases aligning to TRBD1. Germline trimming cut 3 bases from V and 4 bases from J; bases unmatched to any gene: 3. This CDR3 region has 15 residues. Per germline, CDR1 MNHNS and CDR2 SASEGT. The CDR3 reads CASSDLGQGYNEQFF. The CDR3 DNA follows: TGTGCCAGCAGTGATTTGGGACAGGGGTACAATGAGCAGTTCTTC.

V is TRBV24-1 and J is TRBJ2-7; 8 bases line up with TRBD1. Germline-derived CDR1 and CDR2 are KGHDR and SFDVKD. The CDR3 has 12 residues. With V trimmed by 8 bases and J by 6 bases, 5 bases remained unmatched. The chain's CDR3 is CATTSTGGEQYF. The DNA of the CDR3 is TGTGCCACCACTAGCACAGGGGGCGAGCAGTACTTC.

This clonotype occurred a few times. This chain joins TRBV15 and TRBJ1-1; D remains unclear. CDR1 and CDR2 from the germline V gene are LNHNV and YYDKDF (reference sequence). The germline V and J ends were trimmed by 0 bases and 5 bases, with 13 bases remaining between them. The CDR3 is made up of 15 amino acids. CDR3 loop: CATSREYGFGTEAFF. The CDR3 region has the DNA TGTGCCACCAGCAGAGAGTATGGATTCGGGACTGAAGCTTTCTTT.

The genes are TRBV6-5 and TRBJ2-5; D is uncertain. V lost 0 bases and J lost 9, with 14 bases in between. Per the germline V gene, CDR1 is MNHEY and CDR2 is SVGAGI. There are 14 residues in the CDR3. The chain's CDR3 is CASSYSELERAQYF. DNA for the CDR3: TGTGCCAGCAGTTACTCTGAACTCGAAAGGGCCCAGTACTTC.